A selection of T cell receptor beta chains follows, all from one sample in a study of cytomegalovirus exposure and HLA in healthy donors. Only in-frame clones appear in the TCRdb table, and some are missing; sequencing was by immunoSEQ multiplex PCR. The table lists under 80,000 clones, about four fifths of them singletons. Material: PBMCs. The origin of the receptors is a man aged 45 to 65 in good health and CMV-seropositive. CDR3s include the opening cysteine and the closing phenylalanine or tryptophan. The D gene is left open where the match is weak. Clone size is given for some rows only: seen once, a few or many times, or a class if the clone is expanded.

d_call: .
j_call: TRBJ1-6
clone_size: .
v_call: TRBV2
cdr3_nt: TGTGCCAGCGTGGACAGAACGTATAATTCACCCCTCCACTTT
cdr3_aa: CASVDRTYNSPLHF

d_call: TRBD1
j_call: TRBJ2-7
clone_size: .
v_call: TRBV6-5
cdr3_nt: TGTGCCAGCAGCCACAGGGGTACCTACGAGCAGTACTTC
cdr3_aa: CASSHRGTYEQYF

d_call: TRBD2
j_call: TRBJ2-1
clone_size: .
v_call: TRBV7-9
cdr3_nt: TGTTCCAGCAGCTTAGAGACTAGCGGGAACTCCTACAATGAGCAGTTCTTC
cdr3_aa: CSSSLETSGNSYNEQFF

d_call: .
j_call: TRBJ2-3
clone_size: .
v_call: TRBV18
cdr3_nt: TGTGCCAGCTCATTTCAAGGACTGGCGGATACGCAGTATTTT
cdr3_aa: CASSFQGLADTQYF

d_call: TRBD2
j_call: TRBJ2-1
clone_size: .
v_call: TRBV7-8
cdr3_nt: TGTGCCAGCAGCAACCGACTAGCGGGAGACTACAATGAGCAGTTCTTC
cdr3_aa: CASSNRLAGDYNEQFF

d_call: .
j_call: TRBJ1-3
clone_size: .
v_call: TRBV6-1
cdr3_nt: TGTGCCAGCAGCCCCGGACAACACAACACCATATATTTT
cdr3_aa: CASSPGQHNTIYF

d_call: .
j_call: TRBJ1-2
clone_size: .
v_call: TRBV28
cdr3_nt: TGTGCCAGCAGTTCCAAGAGCGGGGGATCCCTCTATGGCTACACCTTC
cdr3_aa: CASSSKSGGSLYGYTF

d_call: .
j_call: TRBJ1-1
clone_size: few
v_call: TRBV13
cdr3_nt: TGTGCCAGCAGCCAGGGCCATACCTCTGAAGCTTTCTTT
cdr3_aa: CASSQGHTSEAFF

d_call: .
j_call: TRBJ2-7
clone_size: few
v_call: TRBV7-8
cdr3_nt: TGTGCCAGCAGCTTAACAACTACCTACGAGCAGTACTTC
cdr3_aa: CASSLTTTYEQYF

d_call: .
j_call: TRBJ1-2
clone_size: .
v_call: TRBV4-2
cdr3_nt: TGTGCCAGCAGCCAAGACGCCGGACAGAACTATGGCTACACCTTC
cdr3_aa: CASSQDAGQNYGYTF

d_call: TRBD1
j_call: TRBJ1-1
clone_size: .
v_call: TRBV30
cdr3_nt: TGTGCCTGGAGCCCAGACAGGGGCACTGAAGCTTTCTTT
cdr3_aa: CAWSPDRGTEAFF

d_call: .
j_call: TRBJ2-3
clone_size: .
v_call: TRBV5-5
cdr3_nt: TGTGCCAGCAGCTTGGCCCGCGGGGGCACAGATACGCAGTATTTT
cdr3_aa: CASSLARGGTDTQYF

d_call: .
j_call: TRBJ1-2
clone_size: .
v_call: TRBV19
cdr3_nt: TGTGCCAGTAGTATAGTGGCAGGGGAGAGCTATGGCTACACCTTC
cdr3_aa: CASSIVAGESYGYTF

d_call: TRBD1
j_call: TRBJ1-5
clone_size: .
v_call: TRBV18
cdr3_nt: TGTGCCAGCTCACTACAGGGGGCTATGGGCAATCAGCCCCAGCATTTT
cdr3_aa: CASSLQGAMGNQPQHF

d_call: TRBD2
j_call: TRBJ2-3
clone_size: .
v_call: TRBV10-3
cdr3_nt: TGTGCCATCAGCTTAACTAGCGGGTTTCCTACTAGCACAGATACGCAGTATTTT
cdr3_aa: CAISLTSGFPTSTDTQYF

d_call: TRBD1
j_call: TRBJ2-2
clone_size: few
v_call: TRBV18
cdr3_nt: TGTGCCAGCTCGCCCGACAGGGGTAACGGGGAGCTGTTTTTT
cdr3_aa: CASSPDRGNGELFF

d_call: TRBD1
j_call: TRBJ2-7
clone_size: .
v_call: TRBV19
cdr3_nt: TGTGCCAGTAGTGTAGGGACAGGCTACTCCTACGAGCAGTACTTC
cdr3_aa: CASSVGTGYSYEQYF

d_call: .
j_call: TRBJ1-1
clone_size: .
v_call: TRBV7-8
cdr3_nt: TGTGCCAGCAGCTTAGACACTAAGAACACTGAAGCTTTCTTT
cdr3_aa: CASSLDTKNTEAFF

d_call: TRBD1
j_call: TRBJ1-1
clone_size: once
v_call: TRBV4-1
cdr3_nt: TGCGCCAGCAGCCAAGCGAGGGGGCGCGGGGACACTGAAGCTTTCTTT
cdr3_aa: CASSQARGRGDTEAFF

d_call: TRBD1
j_call: TRBJ2-7
clone_size: .
v_call: TRBV9
cdr3_nt: TGTGCCAGCAGCGTAGGGCAGGGGGCGTACGAGCAGTACTTC
cdr3_aa: CASSVGQGAYEQYF

d_call: .
j_call: TRBJ2-1
clone_size: few
v_call: TRBV11-3
cdr3_nt: TGTGCCAGCAGCTTGGCTAGCGGACAGAGCTCCTACAATGAGCAGTTCTTC
cdr3_aa: CASSLASGQSSYNEQFF

d_call: .
j_call: TRBJ2-7
clone_size: few
v_call: TRBV2
cdr3_nt: TGTGCCAGCACCAGGACAGCGACCTACGAGCAGTACTTC
cdr3_aa: CASTRTATYEQYF

d_call: .
j_call: TRBJ1-5
clone_size: .
v_call: TRBV6-5
cdr3_nt: TGTGCCAGCAGTTACGCAGCGAATCAGCCCCAGCATTTT
cdr3_aa: CASSYAANQPQHF

d_call: .
j_call: TRBJ1-4
clone_size: .
v_call: TRBV6-5
cdr3_nt: TGTGCCAGCAGTCCGTCAGGTTATGAAAAACTGTTTTTT
cdr3_aa: CASSPSGYEKLFF

d_call: .
j_call: TRBJ2-2
clone_size: .
v_call: TRBV9
cdr3_nt: TGTGCCAGCAGCGCATCACTAGGGTTCGACACCGGGGAGCTGTTTTTT
cdr3_aa: CASSASLGFDTGELFF

d_call: TRBD1
j_call: TRBJ1-5
clone_size: .
v_call: TRBV5-1
cdr3_nt: TGCGCCAGCAGCGCAGGGACAGGGAGCAATCAGCCCCAGCATTTT
cdr3_aa: CASSAGTGSNQPQHF

d_call: TRBD1
j_call: TRBJ2-7
clone_size: .
v_call: TRBV7-9
cdr3_nt: TGTGCCAGCAGACAGACAGGGGCGCAGGTAGAGCAGTACTTC
cdr3_aa: CASRQTGAQVEQYF

d_call: TRBD2
j_call: TRBJ2-3
clone_size: .
v_call: TRBV4-3
cdr3_nt: TGCGCCAGCAGCCTAGCGGGGGGGCCTACAGATACGCAGTATTTT
cdr3_aa: CASSLAGGPTDTQYF

d_call: TRBD2
j_call: TRBJ2-7
clone_size: .
v_call: TRBV6-6
cdr3_nt: TGTGCCAGCAGCCCAGGGACTAGCGGGAGGGACGAGCAGTACTTC
cdr3_aa: CASSPGTSGRDEQYF

d_call: TRBD2
j_call: TRBJ2-7
clone_size: .
v_call: TRBV9
cdr3_nt: TGTGCCAGCAGCGTAGCTGACCGGGAGGGTCGCTCGGGGCAGTACTTC
cdr3_aa: CASSVADREGRSGQYF

d_call: TRBD2
j_call: TRBJ2-1
clone_size: .
v_call: TRBV4-1
cdr3_nt: TGCGCCAGCAGCCAAGCCGGGACTAGCGGGGGAAACAATGAGCAGTTCTTC
cdr3_aa: CASSQAGTSGGNNEQFF

d_call: TRBD2
j_call: TRBJ2-1
clone_size: .
v_call: TRBV6-1
cdr3_nt: TGTGCCAGCAGACGACCGGGGGGGGCCTACAATGAGCAGTTCTTC
cdr3_aa: CASRRPGGAYNEQFF

d_call: .
j_call: TRBJ1-5
clone_size: .
v_call: TRBV12-1
cdr3_nt: TGTGCCAGCAGCTTACACACGGACAGGGGGCTGTATCAGCCCCAGCATTTT
cdr3_aa: CASSLHTDRGLYQPQHF

d_call: TRBD1
j_call: TRBJ2-2
clone_size: .
v_call: TRBV7-8
cdr3_nt: TGTGCCAGCAGACTCCAGGGGGCGGACACCGGGGAGCTGTTTTTT
cdr3_aa: CASRLQGADTGELFF

d_call: TRBD2
j_call: TRBJ2-3
clone_size: .
v_call: TRBV15
cdr3_nt: TGTGCCACCAGCAGAAAGTATAGCGGGGGCACAGATACGCAGTATTTT
cdr3_aa: CATSRKYSGGTDTQYF

d_call: .
j_call: TRBJ1-2
clone_size: .
v_call: TRBV5-4
cdr3_nt: TGTGCCAGCAGCTTGCCAGGGTCAGCGGGCGTCAACTATGGCTACACCTTC
cdr3_aa: CASSLPGSAGVNYGYTF

d_call: .
j_call: TRBJ2-1
clone_size: .
v_call: TRBV7-3
cdr3_nt: TGTGCCAGCAGCTTACCGAATTCAGAGGAGTACAATGAGCAGTTCTTC
cdr3_aa: CASSLPNSEEYNEQFF

d_call: .
j_call: TRBJ1-5
clone_size: .
v_call: TRBV4-2
cdr3_nt: TGTGCCAGCAGCCAAAGACTGGATAGCAATCAGCCCCAGCATTTT
cdr3_aa: CASSQRLDSNQPQHF

d_call: .
j_call: TRBJ2-7
clone_size: .
v_call: TRBV5-5
cdr3_nt: TGTGCCAGCAGCTCGTATAGCTCCTACGAGCAGTACTTC
cdr3_aa: CASSSYSSYEQYF

d_call: .
j_call: TRBJ2-2
clone_size: .
v_call: TRBV5-1
cdr3_nt: TGCGCCAGCAGCTTGGGACGGGTCCGCGCGAACACCGGGGAGCTGTTTTTT
cdr3_aa: CASSLGRVRANTGELFF

d_call: .
j_call: TRBJ1-5
clone_size: few
v_call: TRBV28
cdr3_nt: TGTGCCAGCAGTTTATTCAAAGGGGGACGGATAAATCAGCCCCAGCATTTT
cdr3_aa: CASSLFKGGRINQPQHF

d_call: .
j_call: TRBJ2-1
clone_size: .
v_call: TRBV6-5
cdr3_nt: TGTGCCAGCGGCAGCTCCTACAATGAGCAGTTCTTC
cdr3_aa: CASGSSYNEQFF

d_call: .
j_call: TRBJ2-2
clone_size: .
v_call: TRBV11-1
cdr3_nt: TGTGCCAGCAGCTTAGTCGAGGCCGAAACCGGGGAGCTGTTTTTT
cdr3_aa: CASSLVEAETGELFF

d_call: .
j_call: TRBJ2-7
clone_size: .
v_call: TRBV6-5
cdr3_nt: TGTGCCAGCAGCCAAGGAGCTCCTACCTACGAGCAGTACTTC
cdr3_aa: CASSQGAPTYEQYF

d_call: TRBD2
j_call: TRBJ2-3
clone_size: few
v_call: TRBV5-6
cdr3_nt: TGTGCCAGCAGCCGTCGCGGGACTAGCGGGACCACAGATACGCAGTATTTT
cdr3_aa: CASSRRGTSGTTDTQYF

d_call: .
j_call: TRBJ1-5
clone_size: .
v_call: TRBV6-1
cdr3_nt: TGTGCCAGCAGTGACCTTGGGAGACTCAATCAGCCCCAGCATTTT
cdr3_aa: CASSDLGRLNQPQHF

d_call: .
j_call: TRBJ1-1
clone_size: few
v_call: TRBV10-3
cdr3_nt: TGTGCCAGCAGCCCTCTGATTTTAGACACTGAAGCTTTCTTT
cdr3_aa: CASSPLILDTEAFF

d_call: TRBD1
j_call: TRBJ2-7
clone_size: .
v_call: TRBV5-1
cdr3_nt: TGCGCCAGCAGCTTCCGGACAGGGTCCGCCGAGCAGTACTTC
cdr3_aa: CASSFRTGSAEQYF

d_call: .
j_call: TRBJ2-3
clone_size: .
v_call: TRBV2
cdr3_nt: TGTGCCTCGAAATACTACCAGGGTAGGAAAGATACGCAGTATTTT
cdr3_aa: CASKYYQGRKDTQYF

d_call: .
j_call: TRBJ2-3
clone_size: .
v_call: TRBV10-1
cdr3_nt: TGCGCCAGCAGTGACCAGGCCGAAGATACGCAGTATTTT
cdr3_aa: CASSDQAEDTQYF

d_call: TRBD2
j_call: TRBJ2-3
clone_size: .
v_call: TRBV27
cdr3_nt: TGTGCCAGCAGTGTGGGACTACCCCCAGATACGCAGTATTTT
cdr3_aa: CASSVGLPPDTQYF

d_call: TRBD1
j_call: TRBJ1-4
clone_size: .
v_call: TRBV5-6
cdr3_nt: TGTGCCAGCAGCTTGGGGACAGGACAGGGCCTTAATGAAAAACTGTTTTTT
cdr3_aa: CASSLGTGQGLNEKLFF

d_call: .
j_call: TRBJ2-7
clone_size: many
v_call: TRBV9
cdr3_nt: TGTGCCAGCAGCTCCCAGGGGCCCAGCTCATCCGAGCAGTACTTC
cdr3_aa: CASSSQGPSSSEQYF